This is a list of T cell receptor beta chains from one sample in a study of glioma-infiltrating T cells after dendritic cell vaccination. The assay was immunoSEQ multiplex PCR, and TCRdb's table has in-frame clones only and misses some. The sample lists roughly 60,000 clones; around nine tenths were seen once. Sequences were derived from blood, sampled after dendritic cell vaccination. Receptor source: a human donor with glioblastoma. Both conserved end residues are part of each CDR3. Each record gives: CDR3 DNA, CDR3 protein, clone size, J gene, V gene, D gene. The D gene is left open where the match is weak. Part of the rows lack a size; the others show once, few, many or a class for expanded clones.

TGCGCCAGCAGCCAGACCTTGACTAGCGGGGATGACAATGAGCAGTTCTTC | CASSQTLTSGDDNEQFF | - | TRBJ2-1 | TRBV4-3 | TRBD2
TGTGCCAGCAGTTTAAAGTGGACAGCTAACTATGGCTACACCTTC | CASSLKWTANYGYTF | - | TRBJ1-2 | TRBV27 | -
TGTGCCTGTAAATCTTCGTCAGCTCGGCTCCGCGGATTCTCCTACGAGCAGTACTTC | CACKSSSARLRGFSYEQYF | - | TRBJ2-7 | TRBV30 | -
TGTGCCACCGAGGGTGGCACAGATACGCAGTATTTT | CATEGGTDTQYF | - | TRBJ2-3 | TRBV19 | -
TGTGCCATCTCGGTCGCGGGAGGCCCCCACGAGCAGTACTTC | CAISVAGGPHEQYF | - | TRBJ2-7 | TRBV10-3 | TRBD2
TGTGCCAGCAGTCCATCTCAGGTTACCTACGAGCAGTACTTC | CASSPSQVTYEQYF | once | TRBJ2-7 | TRBV6-5 | -
TGTGCCAGCAGTTACACCCGTAGCGACCCCTACAATGAGCAGTTCTTC | CASSYTRSDPYNEQFF | - | TRBJ2-1 | TRBV6-5 | -
TGTGCCAGCAGCCTGGCCGAGACTCGGCGAGAGACCCAGTACTTC | CASSLAETRRETQYF | - | TRBJ2-5 | TRBV4-2 | -
TGCAGCGCAGGACAGGGTTCTAACTATGGCTACACCTTC | CSAGQGSNYGYTF | few | TRBJ1-2 | TRBV29-1 | TRBD1
TGTGCCAGCAGCAACCCCGGCGACAGGACTGAAGCTTTCTTT | CASSNPGDRTEAFF | - | TRBJ1-1 | TRBV7-2 | -
TGCGCCAGCAGCTTGGGCGGGGTCTCCTACAATGAGCAGTTCTTC | CASSLGGVSYNEQFF | - | TRBJ2-1 | TRBV5-1 | -
TGTGCCAGCAGCTCAGGGGGAAGGACTAATGAAAAACTGTTTTTT | CASSSGGRTNEKLFF | few | TRBJ1-4 | TRBV7-2 | TRBD1
TGTGCCAGCAGCCCCGATCCTGCTAGGACTTTCTTT | CASSPDPARTFF | - | TRBJ1-1 | TRBV7-9 | -
TGCAGCGCCCTGGACGGGAACCAAGAGACCCAGTACTTC | CSALDGNQETQYF | few | TRBJ2-5 | TRBV29-1 | -
TGCGCCAGCAGCCAAGATTTGGCTTTCACCGGGGAGCTGTTTTTT | CASSQDLAFTGELFF | - | TRBJ2-2 | TRBV4-3 | -
TGTGCCAGCAGCTCGGTCCCATATAGCAATCAGCCCCAGCATTTT | CASSSVPYSNQPQHF | - | TRBJ1-5 | TRBV7-2 | -
TGCGCCAGCAGCTTGGGGCCCGAAGAGACCCAGTACTTC | CASSLGPEETQYF | - | TRBJ2-5 | TRBV5-1 | -
TGTGCTAGTGCCCCTACTAGCGGGAGCGGGGATGAGCAGTTCTTC | CASAPTSGSGDEQFF | - | TRBJ2-1 | TRBV12-5 | TRBD2
TGTGCCACCAGCAGAGATCGCGGGAGGGGAGAGACCCAGTACTTC | CATSRDRGRGETQYF | - | TRBJ2-5 | TRBV15 | TRBD2
TGTGCCAGCAGCGTTTCCTACAGGTCGACAGATACGCAGTATTTT | CASSVSYRSTDTQYF | - | TRBJ2-3 | TRBV9 | -
TGTGCCAGTACCAACTATCTTCTGAGGGGGAACGAAAAACTGTTTTTT | CASTNYLLRGNEKLFF | - | TRBJ1-4 | TRBV19 | -
TGTGCCAGCAAACGTCGGGAGCAAGAGACCCAGTACTTC | CASKRREQETQYF | few | TRBJ2-5 | TRBV11-3 | -
TGTGCCAGCAGTGAAATAGCGGGGGCCGGCTATGGCTACACCTTC | CASSEIAGAGYGYTF | - | TRBJ1-2 | TRBV6-1 | -
TGTGCCAGCAGCTTCGCTCTTCCCGGGACTAGCGGCTCCTACGAGCAGTACTTC | CASSFALPGTSGSYEQYF | - | TRBJ2-7 | TRBV5-8 | TRBD2
TGTGCCAGCAGACCACAGGGAGTACCTCGGACTGGCTACACCTTC | CASRPQGVPRTGYTF | - | TRBJ1-2 | TRBV27 | -
TGTGCTAGTGGTTTGGTATCAGGAAGTCAGCCCCAGCATTTT | CASGLVSGSQPQHF | few | TRBJ1-5 | TRBV12-5 | -
TGTGCCAGCAGCGCACAGGGGTCTGGAAACACCATATATTTT | CASSAQGSGNTIYF | - | TRBJ1-3 | TRBV11-2 | TRBD1
TGTGCCTGGAGCCGGGGGACCGGCACAGATACGCAGTATTTT | CAWSRGTGTDTQYF | - | TRBJ2-3 | TRBV30 | -
TGTGCCAGTAGTAGACTAAGACAGGTCGGGGACACTGAAGCTTTCTTT | CASSRLRQVGDTEAFF | - | TRBJ1-1 | TRBV19 | -
TGCGCCAGCAGCCAAGATGGGAGGGTGGCGAACACTGAAGCTTTCTTT | CASSQDGRVANTEAFF | - | TRBJ1-1 | TRBV4-3 | -
TGTGCCAGCAGCAAGACAAGTAACACCGGGGAGCTGTTTTTT | CASSKTSNTGELFF | - | TRBJ2-2 | TRBV11-3 | -
TGTGCCAGCAGCTTGGAACGAGGTTTGGGTACCGGGGAGCTGTTTTTT | CASSLERGLGTGELFF | - | TRBJ2-2 | TRBV5-4 | -
TGTGCCAGCAGTGCGACGGGAGATAGCTCCTACGAGCAGTACTTC | CASSATGDSSYEQYF | few | TRBJ2-7 | TRBV6-6 | -
TGTGCCAGCAGCACCAGAGGGGGACGGGCAGATACGCAGTATTTT | CASSTRGGRADTQYF | - | TRBJ2-3 | TRBV7-2 | -
TGTGCCAGCAGCTCGGGACAGGGTGAAAGTGGCTACACCTTC | CASSSGQGESGYTF | - | TRBJ1-2 | TRBV7-2 | TRBD1
TGTGCCAGCAAAGGACAGGGACAACTAAATTCACCCCTCCACTTT | CASKGQGQLNSPLHF | - | TRBJ1-6 | TRBV27 | TRBD1
TGTGCCAGCAGCTTAGGACAGGATAATTCACCCCTCCACTTT | CASSLGQDNSPLHF | - | TRBJ1-6 | TRBV11-2 | -
TGCGCCAGCAGTTGGGGCAGACACACCGGGGAGCTGTTTTTT | CASSWGRHTGELFF | - | TRBJ2-2 | TRBV10-1 | -
TGTGCCAGCAGTTACTCCCCGGGGACAGGGGGCACTGAAGCTTTCTTT | CASSYSPGTGGTEAFF | - | TRBJ1-1 | TRBV6-5 | TRBD1
TGTGCTAGTGGTCGGGGGACTCCAACTAATGAAAAACTGTTTTTT | CASGRGTPTNEKLFF | - | TRBJ1-4 | TRBV12-5 | -
TGTGCCAGCTCACCCGCGGGGCAGCCCCAGCATTTT | CASSPAGQPQHF | once | TRBJ1-5 | TRBV18 | -
TGCGCCAGCAGCTCATTGGGGGCATTCACTGAAGCTTTCTTT | CASSSLGAFTEAFF | few | TRBJ1-1 | TRBV5-1 | -
TGTGCCAGCAGCTACGGGACTAGCTTGCGTATGGTCTTC | CASSYGTSLRMVF | - | TRBJ2-1 | TRBV7-3 | TRBD2
TGTGCCAGCAGCGCCCTAGGGGGACAGGGGGGTAATGAAAAACTGTTTTTT | CASSALGGQGGNEKLFF | - | TRBJ1-4 | TRBV9 | TRBD1
TGTGCCAGCAGCGTATACAGCGGGGGAGCCTACGAGCAGTACTTC | CASSVYSGGAYEQYF | - | TRBJ2-7 | TRBV4-2 | TRBD2
TGTGCCAGCAGCTTAGGTGCAGGGGCCACCGGGGAGCTGTTTTTT | CASSLGAGATGELFF | - | TRBJ2-2 | TRBV11-2 | -
TGTGCCAGCTCACCGAAATGGGGGCGAGCTGGAAACACCATATATTTT | CASSPKWGRAGNTIYF | - | TRBJ1-3 | TRBV18 | -
TGTGCCAGTAGTATAAGCGGACCGTCCTCTGGAAACACCATATATTTT | CASSISGPSSGNTIYF | - | TRBJ1-3 | TRBV19 | -
TGTGCCAGCAGCGTAGCGCGGGAATCCTACAATGAGCAGTTCTTC | CASSVARESYNEQFF | - | TRBJ2-1 | TRBV9 | -
TGTGCCAGCAGCTTATGGAAGGCACCAGGCGGGGCCGCAGTGTACGAGCAGTACTTC | CASSLWKAPGGAAVYEQYF | - | TRBJ2-7 | TRBV7-9 | -
TGTGCCAGCAGCGAAACAGGGGGTTGGTTGGATACGCAGTATTTT | CASSETGGWLDTQYF | once | TRBJ2-3 | TRBV7-3 | TRBD1
TGCGCCAGCAGCTTACAGGGGTCCCTTGAGACCCAGTACTTC | CASSLQGSLETQYF | - | TRBJ2-5 | TRBV5-1 | TRBD1
TGTGCCAGCAGTCGCCCGGGACTTGGCGCAGGCGAGCAGTACTTC | CASSRPGLGAGEQYF | - | TRBJ2-7 | TRBV6-5 | -